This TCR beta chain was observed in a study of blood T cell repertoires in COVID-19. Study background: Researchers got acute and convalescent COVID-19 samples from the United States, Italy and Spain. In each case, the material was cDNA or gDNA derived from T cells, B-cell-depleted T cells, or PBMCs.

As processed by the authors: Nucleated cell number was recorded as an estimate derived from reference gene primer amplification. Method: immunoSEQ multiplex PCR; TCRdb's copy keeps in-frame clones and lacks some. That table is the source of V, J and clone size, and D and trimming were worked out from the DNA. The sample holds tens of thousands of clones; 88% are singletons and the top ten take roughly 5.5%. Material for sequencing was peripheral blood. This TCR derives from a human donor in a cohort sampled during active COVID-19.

The CDR3 reads CASEGGARELFF. The CDR3 DNA reads TGTGCCAGCGAAGGGGGAGCGCGGGAGCTGTTTTTT. The chain combines TRBV6-5 with TRBJ2-2, with D tentatively TRBD1 (6 bases). Germline V gene lookup returns CDR1 MNHEY and CDR2 SVGAGI. This CDR3 contains 12 residues. V was trimmed by 8 bases and J by 9 bases, leaving 13 bases between them.